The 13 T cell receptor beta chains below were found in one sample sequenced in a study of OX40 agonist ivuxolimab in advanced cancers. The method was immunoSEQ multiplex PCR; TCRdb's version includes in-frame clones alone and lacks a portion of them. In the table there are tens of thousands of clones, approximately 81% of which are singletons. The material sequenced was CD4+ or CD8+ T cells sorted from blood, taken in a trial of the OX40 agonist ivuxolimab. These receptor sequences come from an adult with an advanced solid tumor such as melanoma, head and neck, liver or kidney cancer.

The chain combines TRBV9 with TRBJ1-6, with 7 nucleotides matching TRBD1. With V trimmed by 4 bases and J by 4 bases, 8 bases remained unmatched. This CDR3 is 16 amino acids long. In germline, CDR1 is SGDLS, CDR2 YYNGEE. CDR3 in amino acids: CASSLRDSSYNSPLHF. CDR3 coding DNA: TGTGCCAGCAGCCTTCGGGACAGCTCTTATAATTCACCCCTCCACTTT.

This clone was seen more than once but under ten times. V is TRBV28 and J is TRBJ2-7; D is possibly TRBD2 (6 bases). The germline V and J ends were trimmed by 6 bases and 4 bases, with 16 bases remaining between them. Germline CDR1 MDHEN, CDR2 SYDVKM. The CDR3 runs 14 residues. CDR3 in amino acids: CASSPYGTLYEQYF. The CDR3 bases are TGTGCCAGCAGCCCCTATGGGACTCTGTACGAGCAGTACTTC.

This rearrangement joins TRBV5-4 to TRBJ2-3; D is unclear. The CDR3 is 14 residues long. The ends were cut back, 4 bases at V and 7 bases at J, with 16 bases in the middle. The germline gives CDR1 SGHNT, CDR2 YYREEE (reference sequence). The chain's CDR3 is CASSPPTGLHTQYF. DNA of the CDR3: TGTGCCAGCAGCCCACCGACTGGTTTACATACGCAGTATTTT.

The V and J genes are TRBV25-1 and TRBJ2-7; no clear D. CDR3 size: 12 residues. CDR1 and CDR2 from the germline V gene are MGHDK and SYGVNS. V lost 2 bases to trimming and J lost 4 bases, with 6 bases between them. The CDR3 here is CASSERQYEQYF. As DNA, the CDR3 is TGTGCCAGCAGTGAAAGACAATACGAGCAGTACTTC.

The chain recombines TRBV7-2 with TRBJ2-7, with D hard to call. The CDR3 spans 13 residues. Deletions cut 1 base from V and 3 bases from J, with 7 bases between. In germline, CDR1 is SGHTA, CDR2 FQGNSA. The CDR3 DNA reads TGTGCCAGCAGCTTAGAGACATACTACGAGCAGTACTTC. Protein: CASSLETYYEQYF. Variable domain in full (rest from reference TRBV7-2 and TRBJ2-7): GAGVSQSPSNKVTEKGKDVELRCDPISGHTALYWYRQSLGQGLEFLIYFQGNSAPDKSGLPSDRFSAERTGGSVSTLTIQRTQQEDSAVYLCASSLETYYEQYFGPGTRLTVT.

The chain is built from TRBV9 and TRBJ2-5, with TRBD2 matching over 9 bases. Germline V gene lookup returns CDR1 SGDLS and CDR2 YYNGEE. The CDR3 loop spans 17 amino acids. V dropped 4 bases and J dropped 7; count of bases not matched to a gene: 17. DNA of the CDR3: TGTGCCAGCAGCCCCGACCTTTCGGCGGGGGGGCTTCTGACCCAGTACTTC. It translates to CASSPDLSAGGLLTQYF.

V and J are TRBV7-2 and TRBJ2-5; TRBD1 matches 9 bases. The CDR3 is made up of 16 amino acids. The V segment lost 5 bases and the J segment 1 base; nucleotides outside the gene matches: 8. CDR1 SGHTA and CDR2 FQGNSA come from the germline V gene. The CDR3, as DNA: TGTGCCAGCAGCACGCGGACAGGGGAGGCCCAAGAGACCCAGTACTTC. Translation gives CASSTRTGEAQETQYF.

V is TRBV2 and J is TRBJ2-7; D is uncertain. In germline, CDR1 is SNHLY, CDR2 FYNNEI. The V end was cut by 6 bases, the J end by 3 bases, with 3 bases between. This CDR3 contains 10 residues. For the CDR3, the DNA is TGTGCCAGCAGGGTCTACGAGCAGTACTTC. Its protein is CASRVYEQYF.

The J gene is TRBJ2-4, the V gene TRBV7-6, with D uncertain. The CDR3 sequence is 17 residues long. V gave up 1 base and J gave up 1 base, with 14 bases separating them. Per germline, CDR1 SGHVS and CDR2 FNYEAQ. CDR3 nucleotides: TGTGCCAGCAGCTTAGGAAGGAACATGGGCGCCAAAAACATTCAGTACTTC. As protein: CASSLGRNMGAKNIQYF.

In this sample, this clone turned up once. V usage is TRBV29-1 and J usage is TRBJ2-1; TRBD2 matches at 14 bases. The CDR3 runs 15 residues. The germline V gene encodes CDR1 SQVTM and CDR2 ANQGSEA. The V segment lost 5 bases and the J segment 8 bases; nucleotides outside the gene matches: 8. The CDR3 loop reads CSVSGLAGGTDEQFF. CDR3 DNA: TGCAGCGTTTCAGGACTAGCGGGAGGTACTGATGAGCAGTTCTTC.

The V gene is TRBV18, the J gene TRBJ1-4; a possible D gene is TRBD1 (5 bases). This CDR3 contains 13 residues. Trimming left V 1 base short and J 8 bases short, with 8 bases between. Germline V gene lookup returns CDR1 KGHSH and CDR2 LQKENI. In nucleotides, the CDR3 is TGTGCCAGCTCACCACGACAGTTCGAAAAACTGTTTTTT. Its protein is CASSPRQFEKLFF.

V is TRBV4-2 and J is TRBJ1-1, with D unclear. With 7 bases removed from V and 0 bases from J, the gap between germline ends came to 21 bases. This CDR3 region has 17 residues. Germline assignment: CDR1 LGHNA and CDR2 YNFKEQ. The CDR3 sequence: CASTSHRGLGLNTEAFF. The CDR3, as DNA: TGTGCCAGCACCTCCCATCGAGGGCTGGGATTGAACACTGAAGCTTTCTTT.

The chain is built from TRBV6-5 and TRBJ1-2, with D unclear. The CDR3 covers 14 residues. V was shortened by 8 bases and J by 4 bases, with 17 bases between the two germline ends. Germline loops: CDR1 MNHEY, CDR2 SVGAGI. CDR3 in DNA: TGTGCCAGCGGCCAACCGGACGGGCTCTATGGCTACACCTTC. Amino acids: CASGQPDGLYGYTF.